This TCR beta chain was retrieved from a study of T cell responses to AZD1222 COVID-19 vaccine (dated by TCRdb to the early 2020s). The study in broad terms: AZD1222 recipients given second doses at about 4 weeks or at about 12 weeks were pooled, since spike-specific TCR depth and breadth were not found to differ between the two schedules. A total of 230 to 250 trial participants underwent TCR sequencing, of whom about 200 had received two doses of AZD1222 and some 25 had received two doses of the MenACWY control vaccine. Trial participants were enrolled by age into 18-55, 56-69 and 70-plus year subgroups, with approximately 160, 26 and 62 TCR-sequenced participants respectively.

On this clone itself: The specificity of this receptor is unknown. Per-base quality was not reported, and no clone a single base away is much larger than it.

The CDR3 regions of human TCRbeta chains were analyzed by immunosequencing. The paper's processing steps were these. Repertoire TCRs were checked for matches against a reference library of SARS-CoV-2-specific TCRs that had been generated using the MIRA antigen-specificity platform. Breadth was defined as the fraction of unique TCRs that were SARS-CoV-2-associated, and depth was defined as the fraction of total T cells that were SARS-CoV-2-associated. Using the MIRA data, every spike-specific TCR was mapped to the spike region that the TCR reacted to and assigned to either a CD4 or a CD8 class. Log10-transformed breadth and depth values were compared by one-way ANOVA with Sidak's multiple comparisons tests. TCRdb carries this immuneACCESS record with in-frame sequences only. Its versions omit some clonotypes, under half of them owing to an unresolved V gene in the studies checked, with the rest unexplained. The DNA was the basis for D and trimming; V, J and clone size are from that table. This sample has 100,000 to 140,000 clones in its table, and more than 70% of those were observed once. The leading ten clones occupy under 7% of the sample.

Via the germline V gene, CDR1 is MGHRA and CDR2 YSYEKL. The CDR3 starts with the cysteine, ends with the phenylalanine, and has 15 residues. The CDR3 DNA has 45 bases and is translated from base 1. V lost 5 bases and J lost 4 bases, and the count of bases not matched to a germline gene is 10. The sample's time point, from its label and the paper: baseline before first vaccination. Vaccinee samples were obtained from the UK trials COV001 and COV002, which included a single-blind randomized controlled phase 2/3 trial of AZD1222 (ChAdOx1 nCoV-19) in healthy adults. For TCRbeta chain sequencing, PBMC samples from trial participants were taken at day 0 and at day 28 after the second dose. General study outcomes and caveats: Participants were mostly white British and included more females than males, and it was suggested by the authors that clonal diversity may have been underestimated. In the small 56-69-year group, the increase in depth fell short of significance, most likely because of low power. After two AZD1222 doses, both the breadth and the depth of spike-specific TCRs were significantly higher than at day 0 and than in MenACWY recipients. The vaccine-associated CD4 TCRs covered the entire spike protein, and the dominant responses fell in regions 160-218 and 743-854. Nearly half of unique spike-specific TCRs reportedly recognized epitopes outside regions mutated in the B.1.351 and B.1.1.7 variants. No day 14 peak-response samples were available, so repertoires were characterized only after the peak T cell response. Conclusions about previously exposed vaccinees are limited, since just five to seven AZD1222 recipients were seropositive for SARS-CoV-2 at baseline.

Sequenced material: peripheral blood, taken on day 0 of AZD1222 vaccination. The clonotype was recovered from an adult in good health. The receptor chain draws on TRBV4-1 and TRBJ2-7; the central 8 bases match TRBD2. The CDR3 region has the sequence CASSKGASGYYEQYF. The nucleotide sequence reads as follows: TGCGCCAGCAGCAAAGGGGCTAGCGGGTATTACGAGCAGTACTTC.